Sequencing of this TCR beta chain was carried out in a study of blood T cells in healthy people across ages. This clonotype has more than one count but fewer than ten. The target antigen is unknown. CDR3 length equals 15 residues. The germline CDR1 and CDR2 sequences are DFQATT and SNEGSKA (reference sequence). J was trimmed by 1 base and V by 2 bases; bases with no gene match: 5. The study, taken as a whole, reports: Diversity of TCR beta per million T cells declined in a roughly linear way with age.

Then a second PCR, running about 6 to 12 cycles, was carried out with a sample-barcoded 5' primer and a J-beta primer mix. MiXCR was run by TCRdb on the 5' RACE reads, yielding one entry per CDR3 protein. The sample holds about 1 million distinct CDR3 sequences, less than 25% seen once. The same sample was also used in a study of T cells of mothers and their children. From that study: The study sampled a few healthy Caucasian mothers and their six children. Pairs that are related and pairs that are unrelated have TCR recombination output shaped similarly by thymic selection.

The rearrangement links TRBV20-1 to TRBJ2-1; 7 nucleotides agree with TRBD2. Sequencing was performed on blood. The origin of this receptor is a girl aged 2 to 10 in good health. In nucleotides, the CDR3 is TGCAGTGCTAGATCGGCGGGAGCGTCCTACAATGAGCAGTTCTTC. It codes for CSARSAGASYNEQFF.